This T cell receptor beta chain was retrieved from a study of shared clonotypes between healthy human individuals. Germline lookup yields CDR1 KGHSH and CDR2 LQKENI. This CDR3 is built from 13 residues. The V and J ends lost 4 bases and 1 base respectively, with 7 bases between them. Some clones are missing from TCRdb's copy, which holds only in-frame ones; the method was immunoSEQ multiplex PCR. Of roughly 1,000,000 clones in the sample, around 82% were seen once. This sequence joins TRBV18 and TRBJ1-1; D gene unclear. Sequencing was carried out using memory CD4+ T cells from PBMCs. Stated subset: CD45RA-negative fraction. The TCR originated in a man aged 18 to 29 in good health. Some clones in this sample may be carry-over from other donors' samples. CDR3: CASSQARNTEAFF. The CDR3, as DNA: TGTGCCAGCTCACAGGCCAGGAACACTGAAGCTTTCTTT.